This TCR beta chain is drawn from a study of CD8+ T cells in alopecia areata. At the level of the study: In an open-label trial, patients got 5 to 10 mg tofacitinib twice daily.

Treatment indicated: oral pan-JAK inhibitor, 5-10 mg twice daily. The V segment lost 1 base and the J segment 4 bases; nucleotides outside the gene matches: 5. CDR3 size: 17 residues. Germline loops: CDR1 SGHDT, CDR2 YYEEEE. TCR sequencing used cDNA made by reverse transcription of extracted RNA. Libraries were prepared by immunoSEQ multiplex PCR; TCRdb keeps only in-frame clonotypes and omits some of them. The sample has 210,000 or so clones, around 66% seen once. Study conclusions and caveats: Tofacitinib significantly brought down scalp clonality and expanded CD8+ clones among top 100. The study found that many expanded lesional clones persisted in scalp and blood during tofacitinib. It was lesional scalp, especially alopecia totalis/universalis, that showed higher clonality than normal scalp.

This clone was picked up one time. Its target is unknown. The sequencing used CD4+ T cells sorted from blood, collected at approximately week 42, from a patient treated with tofacitinib. The TCR was taken from a human donor with alopecia areata. V usage is TRBV5-6 and J usage is TRBJ2-1, with 13 bases lining up with TRBD2. CDR3 sequence reads: CASSLKKLAGGYNEQFF. CDR3 sequence (DNA): TGTGCCAGCAGCTTGAAAAAACTAGCGGGGGGGTACAATGAGCAGTTCTTC.